This entry concerns a single T cell receptor (beta chain). This entry comes from a study of blood T cell repertoires in COVID-19. Study details: The samples span acute and convalescent COVID-19 from the United States, Italy and Spain. Nucleic acid was either cDNA or gDNA, and it came from T cells, B-cell-depleted T cells, or PBMCs.

J lost 4 bases, V lost 6 bases, and 6 bases had no gene match. This CDR3 contains 14 residues. Germline CDR1 is MDHEN and CDR2 is SYDVKM. Sequencing was performed with immunoSEQ multiplex PCR; in TCRdb, only in-frame clones are kept and a portion is missing. This sample has more than 70,000 clones, with 80% to 95% found just once. The sample consisted of peripheral blood. The TCR sequence derives from a woman between 50 and 59 years old in a cohort sampled during active COVID-19. The chain uses TRBV28 and TRBJ1-1; 9 bases line up with TRBD1. The CDR3 reads CASRPTGGATEAFF. The DNA for the CDR3 is TGTGCCAGCAGGCCGACAGGGGGGGCCACTGAAGCTTTCTTT.